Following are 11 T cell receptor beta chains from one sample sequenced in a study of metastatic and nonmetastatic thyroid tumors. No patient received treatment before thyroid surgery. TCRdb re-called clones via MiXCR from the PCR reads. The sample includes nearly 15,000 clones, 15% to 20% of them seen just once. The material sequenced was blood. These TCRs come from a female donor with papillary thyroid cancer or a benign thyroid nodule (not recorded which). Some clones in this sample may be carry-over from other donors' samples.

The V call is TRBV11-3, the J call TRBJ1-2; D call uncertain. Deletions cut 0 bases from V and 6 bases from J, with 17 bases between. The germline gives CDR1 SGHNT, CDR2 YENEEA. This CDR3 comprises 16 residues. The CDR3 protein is CASSLDPAGCRNGYTF. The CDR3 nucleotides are TGTGCCAGCAGCTTAGATCCCGCAGGTTGTCGGAATGGCTACACCTTC.

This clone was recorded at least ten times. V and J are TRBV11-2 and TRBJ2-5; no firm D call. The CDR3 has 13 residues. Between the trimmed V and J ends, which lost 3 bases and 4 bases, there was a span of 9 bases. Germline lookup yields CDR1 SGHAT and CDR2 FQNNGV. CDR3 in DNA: TGTGCCAGCAGCTTCCACTGGGGAGAGACCCAGTACTTC. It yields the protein CASSFHWGETQYF.

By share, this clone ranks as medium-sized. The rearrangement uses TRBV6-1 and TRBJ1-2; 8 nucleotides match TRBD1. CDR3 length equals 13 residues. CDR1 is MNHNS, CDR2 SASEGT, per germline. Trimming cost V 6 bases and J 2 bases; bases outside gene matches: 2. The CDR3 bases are TGTGCCAGCAGCCGGGACAGGAACTATGGCTACACCTTC. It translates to CASSRDRNYGYTF.

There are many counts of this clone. The CDR3 sequence is CASKTGMSSPLHF. DNA of the CDR3: TGTGCCAGCAAGACAGGGATGAGTTCACCCCTCCACTTT. This chain links TRBV25-1 with TRBJ1-6, with TRBD1 identical over 7 bases. Per germline, CDR1 MGHDK and CDR2 SYGVNS. The V gene end was trimmed by 7 bases and the J gene end by 9 bases; junction bases not matched to a gene: 6. This CDR3 spans 13 amino acids. Drawing the rest from reference TRBV25-1 and TRBJ1-6, the complete variable domain is EADIYQTPRYLVIGTGKKITLECSQTMGHDKMYWYQQDPGMELHLIHYSYGVNSTEKGDLSSESTVSRIRTEHFPLTLESARPSHTSQYLCASKTGMSSPLHFGNGTRLTVT.

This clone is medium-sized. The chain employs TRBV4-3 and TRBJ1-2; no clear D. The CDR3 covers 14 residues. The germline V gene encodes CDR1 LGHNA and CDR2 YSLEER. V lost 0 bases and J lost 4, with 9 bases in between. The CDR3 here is CASSQEGSVYGYTF. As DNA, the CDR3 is TGCGCCAGCAGCCAAGAGGGCAGCGTCTATGGCTACACCTTC.

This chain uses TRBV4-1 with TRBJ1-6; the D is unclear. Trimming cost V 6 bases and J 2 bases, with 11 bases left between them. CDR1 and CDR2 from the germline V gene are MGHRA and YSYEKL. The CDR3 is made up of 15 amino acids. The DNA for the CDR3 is TGCGCCAGCAGGAAGCCGGGAGCCTATAATTCACCCCTCCACTTT. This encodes CASRKPGAYNSPLHF.

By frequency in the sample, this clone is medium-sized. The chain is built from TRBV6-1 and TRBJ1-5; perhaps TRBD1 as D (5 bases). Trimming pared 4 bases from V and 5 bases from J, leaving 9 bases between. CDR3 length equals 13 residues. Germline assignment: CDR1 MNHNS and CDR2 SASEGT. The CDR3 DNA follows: TGTGCCAGCAGTGGACAGCTTGATCAGCCCCAGCATTTT. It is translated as CASSGQLDQPQHF.

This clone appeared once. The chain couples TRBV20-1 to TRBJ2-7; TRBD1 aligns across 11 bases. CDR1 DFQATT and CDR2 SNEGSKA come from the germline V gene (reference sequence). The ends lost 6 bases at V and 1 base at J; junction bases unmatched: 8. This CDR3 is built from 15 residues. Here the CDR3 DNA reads TGCAGTGCCATCCCCGGGACAGGGGGGTCCTACGAGCAGTACTTC. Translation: CSAIPGTGGSYEQYF.

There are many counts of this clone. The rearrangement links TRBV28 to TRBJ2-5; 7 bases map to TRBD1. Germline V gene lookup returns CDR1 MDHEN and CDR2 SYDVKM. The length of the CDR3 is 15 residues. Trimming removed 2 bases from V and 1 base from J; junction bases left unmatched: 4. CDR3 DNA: TGTGCCAGCAGTTTAGCCGGGACAGTCCAAGAGACCCAGTACTTC. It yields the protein CASSLAGTVQETQYF.

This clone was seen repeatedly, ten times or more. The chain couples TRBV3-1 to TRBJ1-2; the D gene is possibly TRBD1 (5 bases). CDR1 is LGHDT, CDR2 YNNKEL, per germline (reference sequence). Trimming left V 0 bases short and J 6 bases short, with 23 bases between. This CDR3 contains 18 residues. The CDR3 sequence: CASSQDPDDSLGGDGYTF. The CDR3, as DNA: TGTGCCAGCAGCCAAGATCCGGACGACTCTCTGGGGGGAGATGGCTACACCTTC.

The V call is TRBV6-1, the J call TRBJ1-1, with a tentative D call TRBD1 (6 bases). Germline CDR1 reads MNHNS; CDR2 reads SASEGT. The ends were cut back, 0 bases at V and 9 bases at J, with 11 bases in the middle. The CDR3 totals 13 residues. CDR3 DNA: TGTGCCAGCAGTGAAGCGCAGGGGCGACAAGCTTTCTTT. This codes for CASSEAQGRQAFF.